This section outlines one T cell receptor (beta chain) sequence together with its context. The antigen is unknown. This entry belongs to a study of shared clonotypes between healthy human individuals. The CDR3 is 12 amino acids. The V and J ends lost 11 bases and 6 bases, in that order; junction bases with no gene match: 8. Germline-derived CDR1 and CDR2 are SGHVS and FQNEAQ. General study points: Unshared clonotypes carried lower generation probabilities than those common to all four donors.

CD45RO-negative, CCR7-positively selected cells formed the naive CD8 fraction, excluding terminally differentiated effector memory CD45RA+ cells. The study drew all its donors from Caucasian adults living in Nashville, Tennessee. Execution of the assay was at deep level. Using about 190 ng DNA, tens of thousands of T cell genomes, the sorted-subset replicate PCRs were run. Assay used: immunoSEQ multiplex PCR; TCRdb lists only in-frame clones, some missing. In the table there are approximately 840,000 clones, about 96% of which are singletons. This receptor was identified in a man aged 30-40 years in good health. The V call is TRBV7-8, the J call TRBJ2-7, with 9 bases matching TRBD2. The sample taken for sequencing was naive CD8+ T cells sorted from blood. CDR3 protein: CACGRASFEQYF. Written as DNA, the CDR3 is TGTGCCTGCGGGAGGGCCAGTTTCGAGCAGTACTTC.